This passage covers 20 T cell receptor beta chains from one sample sequenced in a study of human T cells and chemical hapten exposure. Time point here: patch test 2, 6 weeks after DPC sensitization. Treatment: therapeutic diphenylcyclopropenone sensitization with weekly scalp DPC. Each CDR3 protein gets one entry after TCRdb re-called the RACE reads with MiXCR. Of 330,000 or so distinct CDR3 sequences in the sample, about 6.3% were seen once. This specimen was whole blood, taken in connection with sensitization to the hapten diphenylcyclopropenone (DPC). These receptors all stem from a woman under 30 with alopecia areata. Some clones in this sample may be carry-over from other donors' samples.

This clonotype showed up many times. V and J are TRBV7-2 and TRBJ1-6; D unresolved. The CDR3 sequence is 12 residues long. V was cut by 5 bases and J by 10 bases, with 9 bases left in between. Germline assignment: CDR1 SGHTA and CDR2 FQGNSA. The CDR3 here is CASSPYMSPLHF. As DNA, the CDR3 is TGTGCCAGCAGCCCCTATATGTCACCCCTCCACTTT.

This chain links TRBV6-5 with TRBJ1-1; 7 nucleotides agree with TRBD1. This CDR3 has 14 amino acids. Trimming at V came to 0 bases and at J to 7 bases, leaving 5 bases not matched to a gene. The germline V gene has CDR1 MNHEY and CDR2 SVGAGI. The CDR3 protein is CASSYSTGRIEAFF. The CDR3 DNA reads as TGTGCCAGCAGTTACTCGACAGGGAGGATTGAAGCTTTCTTT.

This clonotype has only a few counts. This chain joins TRBV9 and TRBJ1-5; 7 bases line up with TRBD1. J gave up 5 bases and V 0 bases, and 2 bases lay outside the gene matches. CDR3 size: 14 residues. CDR1 SGDLS and CDR2 YYNGEE come from the germline V gene. The DNA of the CDR3 is TGTGCCAGCAGCGTAGGGAGGGGGCATCAGCCCCAGCATTTT. Amino acid sequence: CASSVGRGHQPQHF.

The chain has TRBV5-1 and TRBJ2-5, with D perhaps matching TRBD2 (5 bases). The ends were cut back, 4 bases at V and 2 bases at J, with 18 bases in the middle. CDR3 length: 16 residues. The V gene's germline CDR1 is SGHRS and CDR2 YFSETQ. CDR3 in amino acids: CASSRGSYLTQETQYF. The CDR3 DNA reads TGCGCCAGCAGCCGGGGTTCCTACTTGACACAAGAGACCCAGTACTTC.

This clonotype has a count of ten or more. The chain carries TRBV4-2 and TRBJ2-1, with 10 bases lining up with TRBD2. This CDR3 contains 16 residues. The germline V gene has CDR1 LGHNA and CDR2 YNFKEQ. J was trimmed by 3 bases and V by 4 bases; bases with no gene match: 6. The CDR3 protein is CASSRMTSGRYNEQFF. The CDR3 DNA reads as TGTGCCAGCAGCCGAATGACTAGCGGGCGCTACAATGAGCAGTTCTTC.

The chain couples TRBV7-6 to TRBJ2-3; D perhaps matches TRBD2 (6 bases). Germline V gene sequence: CDR1 SGHVS, CDR2 FNYEAQ. This CDR3 contains 12 residues. V was pared by 11 bases and J by 0 bases, with 9 bases between. This CDR3 is CAGGSSTDTQYF. CDR3 in DNA: TGTGCCGGGGGGTCTAGCACAGATACGCAGTATTTT.

This clonotype was seen repeatedly, ten times or more. The chain is built from TRBV7-2 and TRBJ1-1; 8 nucleotides agree with TRBD1. The CDR3 length is 16 residues. CDR1 is SGHTA and CDR2 is FQGNSA in the germline V gene. The J segment lost 2 bases and the V segment lost 1 base, leaving 6 bases of the junction unmatched. The CDR3 is CASSLVGQGGNTEAFF. CDR3 sequence (DNA): TGTGCCAGCAGCTTAGTTGGACAGGGTGGCAACACTGAAGCTTTCTTT.

The chain uses TRBV7-9 and TRBJ2-7; 9 bases fit TRBD1. Per the germline V gene, CDR1 is SEHNR and CDR2 is FQNEAQ (reference sequence). Trimming at V came to 5 bases and at J to 2 bases, leaving 4 bases not matched to a gene. This CDR3 comprises 14 residues. The CDR3 DNA reads as TGTGCCAGCAGCAACTGGGACAGGGCCTACGAGCAGTACTTC. Translation: CASSNWDRAYEQYF.

This clonotype was observed a handful of times. The rearrangement uses TRBV4-3 and TRBJ2-1; 10 bases align to TRBD2. Germline values: CDR1 LGHNA, CDR2 YSLEER. The CDR3 totals 18 residues. V lost 0 bases, J lost 8 bases, and 13 bases stayed unmatched. CDR3 bases: TGCGCCAGCAGCCAAGATCAGGAGCGGGGGGGCCTGCATCATGAGCAGTTCTTC. As protein: CASSQDQERGGLHHEQFF.

This rearrangement joins TRBV9 to TRBJ2-5; 10 bases agree with TRBD1. V lost 4 bases to trimming and J lost 4 bases; unmatched junction nucleotides: 13. The CDR3 sequence is 17 residues long. Per germline, CDR1 SGDLS and CDR2 YYNGEE. The CDR3 DNA follows: TGTGCCAGCAGCCCCCACCCCCCGGGACAGGGGCGAGAGACCCAGTACTTC. This encodes CASSPHPPGQGRETQYF.

This clonotype was observed at least ten times. The V gene is TRBV4-2, the J gene TRBJ2-3, with 9 positions matching TRBD2. This CDR3 is built from 17 residues. V was clipped by 0 bases and J by 3 bases; unmatched bases: 7. CDR1 is LGHNA, CDR2 YNFKEQ, per germline. In nucleotides, the CDR3 is TGTGCCAGCAGCCAAGAGATCAGCGGGGGGCCTACAGATACGCAGTATTTT. Its translation: CASSQEISGGPTDTQYF.

The chain has TRBV5-5 and TRBJ1-4; D is unclear. Germline V gene sequence: CDR1 SGHKS, CDR2 YYEKEE (reference sequence). This CDR3 is 15 amino acids long. V was clipped by 1 base and J by 7 bases, with 14 bases between them. The CDR3 here is CASSLPKGMGEKLFF. CDR3 coding DNA: TGTGCCAGCAGCTTGCCTAAGGGTATGGGTGAAAAACTGTTTTTT.

This clonotype was seen many times. V gene TRBV28 combines with J gene TRBJ2-1; D is uncertain. This CDR3 has 11 amino acids. Germline loops: CDR1 MDHEN, CDR2 SYDVKM. The ends were cut back, 3 bases at V and 12 bases at J, with 9 bases in the middle. In DNA form, the CDR3 reads TGTGCCAGCAGTTTCGGAGTGGGGCAGTTCTTC. As protein: CASSFGVGQFF.

This clonotype was detected a few times. The chain employs TRBV6-6 and TRBJ2-1; D not certain. Trimming took 2 bases from V and 0 from J, leaving 8 bases between them. Germline CDR1 is MNHNY and CDR2 is SVGAGI (reference sequence). The CDR3 has 15 amino acids. Here the CDR3 DNA reads TGTGCCAGCAGTTACGGGCAAAGCTCCTACAATGAGCAGTTCTTC. Amino acids: CASSYGQSSYNEQFF.

The chain combines TRBV12-3 or TRBV12-4 with TRBJ2-7; perhaps TRBD2 as D (5 bases). Trimming shortened V by 5 bases and J by 4 bases, and 12 bases separated the two germline ends. The CDR3 runs to 13 residues. DNA for the CDR3: TGTGCCAGCAGTGCACTCGGGGATTACGAGCAGTACTTC. Protein: CASSALGDYEQYF.

This clonotype has only a few counts. The chain carries TRBV12-3 or TRBV12-4 and TRBJ2-7, with D possibly matching TRBD2 (6 bases). The V and J ends lost 2 bases and 0 bases respectively, with 8 bases between them. The CDR3 is made up of 14 amino acids. The chain's CDR3 is CASSLYGGSYEQYF. DNA for the CDR3: TGTGCCAGCAGTTTATACGGGGGCTCCTACGAGCAGTACTTC.

This clonotype was seen repeatedly, ten times or more. The chain couples TRBV7-9 to TRBJ2-1; perhaps TRBD2 as D (5 bases). Germline values: CDR1 SEHNR, CDR2 FQNEAQ (reference sequence). Deletions cut 8 bases from V and 10 bases from J, with 18 bases between. This CDR3 has 13 amino acids. CDR3 sequence: CASLDVRVLEQFF. DNA of the CDR3: TGTGCCAGCCTTGACGTGAGGGTATTGGAGCAGTTCTTC.

The gene calls are TRBV6-6 and TRBJ2-7; D gene ambiguous. The V and J ends lost 5 bases and 0 bases respectively, with 17 bases between them. Per the germline V gene, CDR1 is MNHNY and CDR2 is SVGAGI (reference sequence). This CDR3 is built from 16 residues. The CDR3 region is CASSKLGSQTSYEQYF. The CDR3 nucleotides are TGTGCCAGCAGTAAACTGGGATCCCAAACCTCCTACGAGCAGTACTTC.

In this sample, this clonotype turned up a few times. J is TRBJ1-1 and V is TRBV2; D gene unclear. CDR1 and CDR2 from the germline V gene are SNHLY and FYNNEI. V was trimmed by 4 bases and J by 1 base, leaving 7 bases between them. The CDR3 sequence is 13 residues long. The CDR3 sequence is CASSGEANTEAFF. The CDR3 coding sequence is TGTGCCAGCAGTGGTGAGGCGAACACTGAAGCTTTCTTT.

This clonotype came up many times. The chain has TRBV20-1 and TRBJ1-3; D is unresolved. The CDR3 totals 14 residues. Germline CDR1 reads DFQATT; CDR2 reads SNEGSKA (reference sequence). The V and J ends lost 3 bases and 0 bases respectively, with 9 bases between them. The CDR3 protein is CSARDGYSGNTIYF. CDR3 nucleotide sequence: TGCAGTGCTAGGGACGGATACTCTGGAAACACCATATATTTT.